The TCR beta chain described here comes from a study of cytomegalovirus exposure and HLA in healthy donors. Primers included in the PCR were 60 Vbeta and 13 Jbeta primers. This table comes from immunoSEQ multiplex PCR, and its TCRdb copy is limited to in-frame clones, with some not included. The sample has 120,000 to 150,000 clones, 76% seen once; the top ten hold approximately 2%. Sample: PBMCs. This TCR was sampled from a woman aged 40 to 50 in good health and CMV-seronegative.

The CDR3 reads CASSLGQGSGANVLTF. As DNA, the CDR3 is TGCGCCAGCAGCCTGGGACAGGGATCTGGGGCCAACGTCCTGACTTTC. This rearrangement joins TRBV5-1 to TRBJ2-6; 9 nucleotides align to TRBD1. CDR1 and CDR2 (germline): SGHRS, YFSETQ. The length of the CDR3 is 16 residues. With V trimmed by 4 bases and J by 1 base, 3 bases remained unmatched.